These 20 T cell receptor beta chains were sequenced from one sample in a study of cytomegalovirus exposure and HLA in healthy donors. PCR was performed using 60 Vbeta and 13 Jbeta primers. The data were produced by immunoSEQ multiplex PCR, yet TCRdb's version contains in-frame clones alone and is incomplete. This sample has 95,000 to 130,000 clones, with 50% to 65% found just once. Sequencing input: PBMCs. The receptors stem from a woman in her 40s in good health and CMV-seropositive.

The rearrangement uses TRBV7-9 and TRBJ2-7; D may be TRBD2 (6 bases). The DNA end favors TRBJ2-5, so the J call may be wrong. The CDR3 has 14 residues. In germline, CDR1 is SEHNR, CDR2 FQNEAQ (reference sequence). CDR3 in amino acids: CASSPPGGIETQYF. The CDR3, as DNA: TGTGCCAGCAGCCCGCCCGGCGGGATCGAGACCCAGTACTTC.

The chain carries TRBV5-1 and TRBJ2-7, with 11 bases aligning to TRBD1. Germline V gene data show CDR1 as SGHRS and CDR2 as YFSETQ. The CDR3 length is 15 residues. Trimming cost V 4 bases and J 6 bases; bases outside gene matches: 9. The CDR3 sequence is CASSTGQGALGEQYF. DNA of the CDR3: TGCGCCAGCAGCACCGGACAGGGGGCCTTGGGCGAGCAGTACTTC. The whole variable domain, remainder taken from reference TRBV5-1 and TRBJ2-7, is KAGVTQTPRYLIKTRGQQVTLSCSPISGHRSVSWYQQTPGQGLQFLFEYFSETQRNKGNFPGRFSGRQFSNSRSEMNVSTLELGDSALYLCASSTGQGALGEQYFGPGTRLTVT.

This chain joins TRBV7-9 and TRBJ2-3, with 11 bases lining up with TRBD2. Unmatched junction bases numbered 14, after V lost 7 bases and J lost 2 bases. CDR3 length: 18 amino acids. From germline, CDR1 is SEHNR and CDR2 FQNEAQ (reference sequence). The CDR3 DNA reads as TGTGCCAGCACCTCAGCGGGGGGACTAGCGGAACTCACAGATACGCAGTATTTT. Amino acid sequence: CASTSAGGLAELTDTQYF.

The chain links TRBV15 to TRBJ1-4; 11 bases are shared with TRBD1. Germline values: CDR1 LNHNV, CDR2 YYDKDF (reference sequence). This CDR3 contains 14 residues. After removal of 5 bases from V and 8 bases from J, the junction contained 4 bases not matched to a gene. CDR3 DNA: TGTGCCACCAGCCCGGGACAGGGGGAGGAAAAACTGTTTTTT. As protein: CATSPGQGEEKLFF.

J is TRBJ2-3 and V is TRBV7-2; D may be TRBD2 (5 bases). Trimming stripped 1 base from V and 0 bases from J, with 11 bases between. The CDR3 consists of 16 residues. Germline assignment: CDR1 SGHTA and CDR2 FQGNSA. This chain's CDR3 is CASSLGSADSTDTQYF. The CDR3 DNA reads as TGTGCCAGCAGCTTAGGATCAGCGGATAGCACAGATACGCAGTATTTT.

This chain links TRBV5-8 with TRBJ1-5; unclear D gene. CDR3 length: 12 residues. The V end was cut by 2 bases, the J end by 6 bases, with 6 bases between. The germline V gene encodes CDR1 SGHTS and CDR2 YDEGEE. The DNA for the CDR3 is TGTGCCAGCAGCTTACGCGGTCAGCCCCAGCATTTT. This gives the protein CASSLRGQPQHF.

This chain uses TRBV7-9 with TRBJ2-1; 14 bases are a match to TRBD2. Trimming cost V 5 bases and J 7 bases; bases outside gene matches: 7. Germline V lookup: CDR1 SEHNR, CDR2 FQNEAQ (reference sequence). The CDR3 loop spans 16 amino acids. The CDR3 loop reads CASSHGTSGSQNEQFF. In DNA, the CDR3 is TGTGCCAGCAGCCACGGGACTAGCGGGAGTCAGAATGAGCAGTTCTTC.

The V gene is TRBV18, the J gene TRBJ1-1, with 7 positions matching TRBD1. Germline V gene sequence: CDR1 KGHSH, CDR2 LQKENI. This CDR3 contains 15 residues. The V gene end was trimmed by 5 bases and the J gene end by 5 bases; junction bases not matched to a gene: 11. CDR3 loop: CASSFSLTGKTEAFF. The CDR3 region has the DNA TGTGCCAGCTCATTTAGTTTGACAGGGAAGACTGAAGCTTTCTTT. Supplemented by reference TRBV18 and TRBJ1-1, the full variable domain reads NAGVMQNPRHLVRRRGQEARLRCSPMKGHSHVYWYRQLPEEGLKFMVYLQKENIIDESGMPKERFSAEFPKEGPSILRIQQVVRGDSAAYFCASSFSLTGKTEAFFGQGTRLTVV.

This chain uses TRBV11-2 with TRBJ1-5; D gene uncertain. The CDR3 totals 15 residues. With 1 base removed from V and 5 bases from J, the gap between germline ends came to 12 bases. From germline, CDR1 is SGHAT and CDR2 FQNNGV. In DNA, the CDR3 is TGTGCCAGCAGCTTAGGCGCAGGCCCCGATCAGCCCCAGCATTTT. Residues: CASSLGAGPDQPQHF.

On this clone itself: Mismatch with germline at one junction end may stem from a read error. The rearrangement links TRBV7-9 to TRBJ2-7; 12 bases line up with TRBD2. This CDR3 has 19 residues. Germline V gene data show CDR1 as SEHNR and CDR2 as FQNEAQ (reference sequence). The CDR3 sequence is CSSSQGASGRALRSYEQYF. The DNA of the CDR3 is TGTTCCAGCAGCCAAGGGGCTAGCGGGAGGGCCCTACGATCCTACGAGCAGTACTTC.

The chain carries TRBV7-2 and TRBJ2-1; 8 nucleotides agree with TRBD2. Trimming at V came to 5 bases and at J to 0 bases, leaving 12 bases not matched to a gene. Germline V gives CDR1 SGHTA, CDR2 FQGNSA. The CDR3 totals 18 residues. CDR3 sequence reads: CASSHPRYSGNSYNEQFF. The DNA for the CDR3 is TGTGCCAGCAGCCATCCAAGATATAGCGGGAACTCCTACAATGAGCAGTTCTTC. The complete variable domain, with remaining parts taken from reference TRBV7-2 and TRBJ2-1, reads GAGVSQSPSNKVTEKGKDVELRCDPISGHTALYWYRQSLGQGLEFLIYFQGNSAPDKSGLPSDRFSAERTGGSVSTLTIQRTQQEDSAVYLCASSHPRYSGNSYNEQFFGPGTRLTVL.

This clone appeared once. The chain links TRBV7-6 to TRBJ1-2; D remains unclear. Germline V lookup: CDR1 SGHVS, CDR2 FNYEAQ. Trimming removed 6 bases at V and 3 bases at J, with 14 bases between. This CDR3 has 14 residues. The CDR3 loop is CASRPGERDYGYTF. CDR3 coding DNA: TGTGCCAGCAGACCGGGAGAGAGGGACTATGGCTACACCTTC. The whole variable domain, filled in from reference TRBV7-6 and TRBJ1-2, reads GAGVSQSPRYKVTKRGQDVALRCDPISGHVSLYWYRQALGQGPEFLTYFNYEAQQDKSGLPNDRFSAERPEGSISTLTIQRTEQRDSAMYRCASRPGERDYGYTFGSGTRLTVV.

This chain uses TRBV23-1 with TRBJ1-2; no reliable D call. TRBV23-1 is designated an ORF whose function remains uncertain. The V gene lost 4 bases and the J gene lost 12 bases, with 15 bases spanning the gap. The CDR3 has 12 residues. Written as DNA, the CDR3 is TGCGCCAGCAGTCTGGCCAGGCTGCCGGACACCTTC. Residues: CASSLARLPDTF.

This clone showed up just a few times. At one end, the junction sequence differs from germline, possibly due to a read error. This chain uses TRBV7-9 with TRBJ1-5; D uncertain. In germline, CDR1 is SEHNR, CDR2 FQNEAQ (reference sequence). The CDR3 spans 12 residues. The CDR3 region is CSSSSTDQPQHF. The CDR3 DNA reads TGTTCCAGCAGCTCCACGGATCAGCCCCAGCATTTT.

The rearrangement uses TRBV6-1 and TRBJ2-7; D remains unclear. The V and J ends lost 7 bases and 3 bases respectively, with 19 bases between them. The length of the CDR3 is 15 residues. Germline CDR1 is MNHNS and CDR2 is SASEGT. As DNA, the CDR3 is TGTGCCAGCAAGTACTTGGAGACTTTGAACTACGAGCAGTACTTC. It codes for CASKYLETLNYEQYF.

This chain connects TRBV11-2 to TRBJ1-1; the D is unclear. Trimming shortened V by 1 base and J by 2 bases, and 5 bases separated the two germline ends. This CDR3 is built from 13 residues. The germline gives CDR1 SGHAT, CDR2 FQNNGV. The CDR3 region has the DNA TGTGCCAGCAGCTTAGCAGATAACACTGAAGCTTTCTTT. Translating it yields CASSLADNTEAFF.

This chain uses TRBV23-1 with TRBJ2-5; no firm D call. TRBV23-1 is an ORF; its function is uncertain. The ends were cut back, 9 bases at V and 0 bases at J, with 8 bases in the middle. This CDR3 region has 12 residues. The CDR3 region has the DNA TGCGCCAGAGTCCCGGACCAAGAGACCCAGTACTTC. Residues: CARVPDQETQYF.

The rearrangement links TRBV30 to TRBJ1-3; D is unclear. With 0 bases removed from V and 0 bases from J, the gap between germline ends came to 9 bases. The CDR3 length is 15 residues. CDR1 and CDR2 from the germline V gene are GTSNPN and SVGIG (reference sequence). The CDR3 DNA is TGTGCCTGGAGTGTAACTGTTAACTCTGGAAACACCATATATTTT. Translation gives CAWSVTVNSGNTIYF.

This chain joins TRBV11-3 and TRBJ2-7, with 13 positions matching TRBD2. Germline V gene sequence: CDR1 SGHNT, CDR2 YENEEA. CDR3 length: 15 residues. V shed 3 bases and J 2 bases; nucleotides not matched to a gene: 1. The CDR3 spells CASSLTSGRTYEQYF. CDR3 sequence (DNA): TGTGCCAGCAGCTTGACTAGCGGGAGGACCTACGAGCAGTACTTC.

This clone came up a few times. The chain joins TRBV15 to TRBJ2-5; 7 bases agree with TRBD1. The V gene's germline CDR1 is LNHNV and CDR2 YYDKDF (reference sequence). CDR3 length equals 14 residues. Unmatched junction bases numbered 6, after V lost 3 bases and J lost 5 bases. The CDR3 DNA follows: TGTGCCACCAGCAGGAACAGGGGCGACGAGACCCAGTACTTC. This encodes CATSRNRGDETQYF. Full variable domain (missing parts from reference TRBV15 and TRBJ2-5): DAMVIQNPRYQVTQFGKPVTLSCSQTLNHNVMYWYQQKSSQAPKLLFHYYDKDFNNEADTPDNFQSRRPNTSFCFLDIRSPGLGDTAMYLCATSRNRGDETQYFGPGTRLLVL.